Below, one TCR beta chain is given with its context. Its target is not known. This specimen belongs to a study of T cell responses to AZD1222 COVID-19 vaccine. Regarding the study as a whole: Of the AZD1222 recipients, only 5 or 6 were seropositive at baseline. Vaccination with two AZD1222 doses was followed by a rise in Spike-specific TCR breadth and depth.

Germline lookup yields CDR1 SGHTA and CDR2 FQGNSA. V gave up 6 bases and J gave up 5 bases; unmatched junction bases: 8. The CDR3 spans 15 residues. The repertoire was sequenced with immunoSEQ multiplex PCR; TCRdb's copy has only in-frame clones and lacks some. This table has some 140,000 clones, more than 85% appearing once. The chain employs TRBV7-2 and TRBJ2-2; 8 nucleotides match TRBD2. The starting material was peripheral blood, obtained on day 0 of AZD1222 vaccination. The clonotype comes from an adult in good health. The CDR3, as DNA: TGTGCCAGCAGGGCGACTAGCGTTACTACCGGGGAGCTGTTTTTT. Its protein is CASRATSVTTGELFF.